Sequencing of this T cell receptor beta chain was carried out in a study of cytomegalovirus exposure and HLA in healthy donors. Overall study context: Counted in an early data release were about 80 million unique TCRs from HLA-typed donors.

The PCR had 60 Vbeta and 13 Jbeta primers. TCRdb keeps only in-frame clones here, not all; method: immunoSEQ multiplex PCR. The sample holds approximately 160,000 clones, under 80% seen once. Germline V CDR1 and CDR2: MNHNS, SASEGT. Losses at the gene ends were 6 bases for V and 5 bases for J; bases not matched to a gene: 9. This CDR3 has 15 residues. Nominally healthy donors were sampled, though unrecorded immune exposures were likely. The receptor was isolated from a woman in her 50s in good health and CMV-seropositive. The chain employs TRBV6-1 and TRBJ2-5, with 10 bases lining up with TRBD1. Sequenced input: PBMCs. This CDR3 reads CASRVTGGVGETQYF. CDR3 sequence (DNA): TGTGCCAGCAGAGTGACAGGGGGCGTAGGCGAGACCCAGTACTTC.